The 27 T cell receptor beta chains below come from one sample, sequenced in a study of T cell responses to AZD1222 COVID-19 vaccine. Data came from immunoSEQ multiplex PCR; TCRdb stores just in-frame clones and leaves some out. The sample contains 95,000 to 150,000 clones, roughly nine tenths of which appear only once. The sample here was peripheral blood, taken on day 0 of AZD1222 vaccination. The receptors stem from an adult in good health.

V usage is TRBV6-5 and J usage is TRBJ2-7; D remains ambiguous. The V gene's germline CDR1 is MNHEY and CDR2 SVGAGI. Trimming removed 0 bases from V and 5 bases from J, with 11 bases in between. The CDR3 covers 14 residues. CDR3 sequence (DNA): TGTGCCAGCAGTTACTCGAGCTCGGGTGACGAGCAGTACTTC. Translated: CASSYSSSGDEQYF.

The chain employs TRBV7-2 and TRBJ1-5; D gene unclear. With 1 base removed from V and 2 bases from J, the gap between germline ends came to 9 bases. This CDR3 is built from 15 residues. CDR1 and CDR2 (germline): SGHTA, FQGNSA. CDR3 nucleotides: TGTGCCAGCAGCTTAGACGGTTTTGGCAATCAGCCCCAGCATTTT. This encodes CASSLDGFGNQPQHF. The full variable domain, its missing parts supplied by reference TRBV7-2 and TRBJ1-5, is GAGVSQSPSNKVTEKGKDVELRCDPISGHTALYWYRQSLGQGLEFLIYFQGNSAPDKSGLPSDRFSAERTGGSVSTLTIQRTQQEDSAVYLCASSLDGFGNQPQHFGDGTRLSIL.

The V gene is TRBV2, the J gene TRBJ2-2; no clear D gene. Trimming stripped 0 bases from V and 2 bases from J, with 7 bases between. Germline V gene lookup returns CDR1 SNHLY and CDR2 FYNNEI. The CDR3 is 15 amino acids. The DNA of the CDR3 is TGTGCCAGCAGTGAAGCCCCCCCTAACACCGGGGAGCTGTTTTTT. Its protein is CASSEAPPNTGELFF. The entire variable domain, with the rest obtained from reference TRBV2 and TRBJ2-2, is as follows: EPEVTQTPSHQVTQMGQEVILRCVPISNHLYFYWYRQILGQKVEFLVSFYNNEISEKSEIFDDQFSVERPDGSNFTLKIRSTKLEDSAMYFCASSEAPPNTGELFFGEGSRLTVL.

The chain combines TRBV11-2 with TRBJ1-3; D is undetermined. CDR1 SGHAT and CDR2 FQNNGV come from the germline V gene. This CDR3 has 14 residues. Between the trimmed V and J ends, which lost 4 bases and 3 bases, there was a span of 10 bases. CDR3 loop: CASSSTRGGNTIYF. CDR3 in DNA: TGTGCCAGCAGCTCTACGCGTGGTGGAAACACCATATATTTT.

The chain uses TRBV12-3 or TRBV12-4 and TRBJ2-3; 7 positions agree with TRBD1. The V segment lost 3 bases and the J segment 3 bases; nucleotides outside the gene matches: 0. CDR3 length: 13 residues. The CDR3 reads CASSLTGTDTQYF. Written as DNA, the CDR3 is TGTGCCAGCAGTTTGACAGGGACAGATACGCAGTATTTT.

V and J are TRBV7-2 and TRBJ2-7; TRBD1 or TRBD2 may be the D gene (5 bases each). From germline, CDR1 is SGHTA and CDR2 FQGNSA. Deletions cut 1 base from V and 0 bases from J, with 10 bases between. This CDR3 contains 15 residues. For the CDR3, the DNA is TGTGCCAGCAGCTTAGTTCACGGGGCCTCCTACGAGCAGTACTTC. This encodes CASSLVHGASYEQYF.

This clone was picked up a small number of times. The V gene is TRBV15, the J gene TRBJ2-7; D gene unclear. Trimming stripped 0 bases from V and 3 bases from J, with 15 bases between. This CDR3 comprises 16 residues. Germline CDR1 reads LNHNV; CDR2 reads YYDKDF (reference sequence). The CDR3 protein is CATSREKGRRDYEQYF. DNA of the CDR3: TGTGCCACCAGCAGAGAAAAAGGACGGAGAGACTACGAGCAGTACTTC.

The chain has TRBV6-5 and TRBJ1-2; the match to TRBD1 covers 7 bases. Trimming removed 5 bases from V and 4 bases from J; junction bases left unmatched: 10. Germline V gene sequence: CDR1 MNHEY, CDR2 SVGAGI. CDR3 length equals 15 residues. Here the CDR3 DNA reads TGTGCCAGCAGTCGGGACAGTATGCTTGGCTATGGCTACACCTTC. Translating it yields CASSRDSMLGYGYTF.

This chain's CDR3 is CAWRKTRGTEYQPQHF. The DNA for the CDR3 is TGTGCCTGGAGGAAGACTCGAGGGACAGAATATCAGCCCCAGCATTTT. This chain joins TRBV30 and TRBJ1-5, with 7 positions matching TRBD1. This CDR3 is 16 amino acids long. After removal of 3 bases from V and 5 bases from J, the junction contained 13 bases not matched to a gene. Germline-derived CDR1 and CDR2 are GTSNPN and SVGIG (reference sequence).

The rearrangement joins TRBV7-8 to TRBJ1-1; D is unresolved. Trimming left V 0 bases short and J 3 bases short, with 5 bases between. The CDR3 has 13 amino acids. Germline-derived CDR1 and CDR2 are SGHVS and FQNEAQ. The CDR3, as DNA: TGTGCCAGCAGCTTAGCGCTTGACACTGAAGCTTTCTTT. This gives the protein CASSLALDTEAFF.

This clone showed up just once. CDR3 in amino acids: CASSWAGGNTIYF. The CDR3 nucleotides read TGTGCCAGCAGTTGGGCAGGGGGTAACACCATATATTTT. The genes are TRBV28 and TRBJ1-3; 7 nucleotides line up with TRBD1. CDR1 MDHEN and CDR2 SYDVKM come from the germline V gene. This CDR3 spans 13 amino acids. V shed 4 bases and J 7 bases; nucleotides not matched to a gene: 4.

The V gene is TRBV7-9, the J gene TRBJ1-4; 9 nucleotides match TRBD1. CDR1 is SEHNR and CDR2 is FQNEAQ in the germline V gene (reference sequence). With V trimmed by 4 bases and J by 0 bases, 6 bases remained unmatched. The CDR3 totals 17 residues. For the CDR3, the DNA is TGTGCCAGCAGCTCGGGACAGGGAGTTGCAACTAATGAAAAACTGTTTTTT. This translates into CASSSGQGVATNEKLFF.

The chain employs TRBV15 and TRBJ1-1; the D is unclear. The ends were cut back, 6 bases at V and 5 bases at J, with 22 bases in the middle. Germline V lookup: CDR1 LNHNV, CDR2 YYDKDF (reference sequence). The CDR3 extends over 16 amino acids. CDR3 coding DNA: TGTGCCACCAGGGCAGATAACATCGGGGTCAAGACTGAAGCTTTCTTT. It translates to CATRADNIGVKTEAFF.

This clone has just a few counts. The chain links TRBV6-2 or TRBV6-3 to TRBJ2-1; 14 nucleotides line up with TRBD2. Trimming removed 6 bases from V and 6 bases from J; junction bases left unmatched: 10. The germline V gene encodes CDR1 MNHEY and CDR2 SVGEGT. The CDR3 has 17 residues. CDR3 in amino acids: CASSPTGTSGGLNEQFF. CDR3 bases: TGTGCCAGCAGCCCTACTGGGACTAGCGGGGGCCTCAATGAGCAGTTCTTC.

V gene TRBV28 combines with J gene TRBJ2-1; 10 bases fit TRBD2. Germline lookup yields CDR1 MDHEN and CDR2 SYDVKM. This CDR3 region has 13 residues. The CDR3 DNA reads TGTGTCACGGGGCTAGCGGGAGACTATGAGCAGTTCTTC. Translation: CVTGLAGDYEQFF.

J is TRBJ1-6 and V is TRBV19, with D unresolved. CDR3 length: 15 amino acids. Germline V lookup: CDR1 LNHDA, CDR2 SQIVND (reference sequence). The V and J ends lost 5 bases and 6 bases respectively, with 14 bases between them. The CDR3 DNA sequence: TGTGCCAGTAGTGCAAATCCTATCGGTAATTCACCCCTCCACTTT. This encodes CASSANPIGNSPLHF.

In this sample, this clone turned up once. The gene calls are TRBV12-3 or TRBV12-4 and TRBJ2-2, with D uncertain. The CDR3 is made up of 13 amino acids. V shed 6 bases and J shed 7 bases, with 12 bases lying between them. For the CDR3, the DNA is TGTGCCAGCAGCCCCATCGGGTTCGGGGAGCTGTTTTTT. Its translation is CASSPIGFGELFF.

V and J are TRBV4-1 and TRBJ1-3; possibly TRBD1 for D (5 bases). The germline V and J ends were trimmed by 0 bases and 2 bases, with 8 bases remaining between them. This CDR3 is built from 15 residues. Germline CDR1 is MGHRA and CDR2 is YSYEKL. DNA of the CDR3: TGCGCCAGCAGCCAAGATGGGGGGACTGGAAACACCATATATTTT. This gives the protein CASSQDGGTGNTIYF.

The CDR3, as DNA: TGCGCCAGCAGCTCCTCTAGCGCCACCGGGGAGCTGTTTTTT. Encoded protein: CASSSSSATGELFF. The rearrangement links TRBV5-1 to TRBJ2-2; the D gene is possibly TRBD2 (6 bases). This CDR3 spans 14 amino acids. CDR1 is SGHRS and CDR2 is YFSETQ in the germline V gene. The V end lost 3 bases, the J end lost 4 bases, and 10 bases lay between the germline ends.

The chain joins TRBV11-3 to TRBJ2-1, with a possible D match to TRBD1 (6 bases). Per germline, CDR1 SGHNT and CDR2 YENEEA. This CDR3 contains 16 residues. V gave up 3 bases and J gave up 6 bases, with 18 bases separating them. CDR3 sequence: CASSFMGASSSNEQFF. The CDR3 nucleotides read TGTGCCAGCAGCTTTATGGGGGCGAGCTCCAGCAATGAGCAGTTCTTC.

This chain joins TRBV28 and TRBJ1-5; no firm D call. Germline V gene lookup returns CDR1 MDHEN and CDR2 SYDVKM. CDR3 length: 13 amino acids. The V and J ends lost 6 bases and 4 bases respectively, with 10 bases between them. The CDR3 here is CASRGRANQPQHF. The CDR3 bases are TGTGCCAGCAGGGGGAGGGCGAATCAGCCCCAGCATTTT. Together with reference TRBV28 and TRBJ1-5, the CDR3 gives the full variable domain: DVKVTQSSRYLVKRTGEKVFLECVQDMDHENMFWYRQDPGLGLRLIYFSYDVKMKEKGDIPEGYSVSREKKERFSLILESASTNQTSMYLCASRGRANQPQHFGDGTRLSIL.

The chain uses TRBV19 and TRBJ2-7; D may be TRBD1 or TRBD2 (5 bases each). V was clipped by 6 bases and J by 5 bases, with 26 bases between them. The CDR3 contains 17 residues. The germline CDR1 and CDR2 sequences are LNHDA and SQIVND (reference sequence). DNA for the CDR3: TGTGCCAGTAGCCCCCGGGGACCGCTGTCTCGGAAGGACGAGCAGTACTTC. It encodes CASSPRGPLSRKDEQYF.

This chain links TRBV7-2 with TRBJ1-4; the D gene is possibly TRBD1 (5 bases). The V end was cut by 2 bases, the J end by 8 bases, with 12 bases between. The CDR3 covers 14 residues. CDR1 and CDR2 from the germline V gene are SGHTA and FQGNSA. CDR3 loop: CASSLSRAGEKLFF. The CDR3 DNA sequence: TGTGCCAGCAGCTTATCCAGGGCCGGGGAAAAACTGTTTTTT. Full variable domain (remainder filled in from reference TRBV7-2 and TRBJ1-4): GAGVSQSPSNKVTEKGKDVELRCDPISGHTALYWYRQSLGQGLEFLIYFQGNSAPDKSGLPSDRFSAERTGGSVSTLTIQRTQQEDSAVYLCASSLSRAGEKLFFGSGTQLSVL.

This chain connects TRBV28 to TRBJ2-7; TRBD1 agrees at 10 bases. The ends lost 6 bases at V and 5 bases at J; junction bases unmatched: 10. Germline CDR1 and CDR2: MDHEN and SYDVKM. The CDR3 is 15 residues long. CDR3 amino acids: CASSHTGTGVNEQYF. DNA of the CDR3: TGTGCCAGCAGCCACACCGGGACAGGGGTAAACGAGCAGTACTTC.

The chain recombines TRBV5-4 with TRBJ2-7; tentative D call: TRBD1 (7 bases). The CDR3 runs 14 residues. V was trimmed by 4 bases and J by 2 bases, leaving 13 bases between them. Germline CDR1 SGHNT, CDR2 YYREEE (reference sequence). The CDR3 region is CASSSQGGPYEQYF. In nucleotides, the CDR3 is TGTGCCAGCAGCAGCCAGGGGGGACCCTACGAGCAGTACTTC.

This sequence joins TRBV7-2 and TRBJ2-1; D not certain. This CDR3 spans 15 amino acids. Per germline, CDR1 SGHTA and CDR2 FQGNSA. Trimming removed 1 base at V and 2 bases at J, with 9 bases between. CDR3 bases: TGTGCCAGCAGCTTAGTCGGCCACACCTACAATGAGCAGTTCTTC. It encodes CASSLVGHTYNEQFF.

The chain carries TRBV7-3 and TRBJ2-2; no clear D gene. This CDR3 region has 14 residues. The germline CDR1 and CDR2 sequences are SGHTA and FQGTGA. Between the trimmed V and J ends, which lost 3 bases and 3 bases, there was a span of 8 bases. The DNA of the CDR3 is TGTGCCAGCAGCTTTCACCGGGACACCGGGGAGCTGTTTTTT. Its translation: CASSFHRDTGELFF.